A selection of T cell receptor beta chains follows, all from one sample in a study of chemoradiotherapy in HPV16-positive cancers. Clones were read by immunoSEQ multiplex PCR, and TCRdb kept only the in-frame ones, dropping some. The sample shows 2,500 to 3,000 clones, 87% of them seen only once. Material: tumor tissue, obtained from a patient who underwent chemoradiotherapy. The receptors here all came from a human donor with HPV-associated anogenital cancer. Both conserved end residues are trimmed from each CDR3. The D gene is left open where the match is weak.

D gene	J gene	V gene	CDR3 protein
-	TRBJ1-1	TRBV7-6	ASSLRTPPSMNTEAF
-	TRBJ1-4	TRBV19	ASSTGTAATNEKLF
TRBD2	TRBJ2-1	TRBV19	ASSTTSGSLDEQF
-	TRBJ1-1	TRBV20-1	SAEQGDSAF
-	TRBJ1-2	TRBV27	ASRGPYYGYT
-	TRBJ2-1	TRBV7-6	ASSPGVYNEQF
TRBD1	TRBJ1-3	TRBV27	ASSLKGTGGNTIY
-	TRBJ2-7	TRBV19	ASSIGADEQY
-	TRBJ1-2	TRBV7-2	ASSPTSNYGYT
-	TRBJ2-7	TRBV25-1	ASSEVSYEQY
-	TRBJ2-2	TRBV25-1	ASSTDSGELF
TRBD1	TRBJ2-7	TRBV6-5	ASSLGTGVLYEQY
-	TRBJ1-5	TRBV27	ASSFLGGQPQH
TRBD2	TRBJ2-1	TRBV4-1	ASSQIRASGSEDEQF
TRBD1	TRBJ1-3	TRBV4-2	ASSQDRQNTIY
-	TRBJ2-3	TRBV7-3	ASSLSGDTQY
-	TRBJ2-7	TRBV19	ASSVDTAYEQY
-	TRBJ1-1	TRBV19	ASRQYMNTEAF
-	TRBJ1-2	TRBV30	AWSLKTTNYGYT
-	TRBJ2-3	TRBV13	ASSSRGRDSTDTQY
-	TRBJ2-5	TRBV5-1	ASSTQWGGGETQY
-	TRBJ1-1	TRBV6-1	ASAMNTEAF
-	TRBJ1-5	TRBV15	ATSYYRGGDQPQH
TRBD2	TRBJ2-7	TRBV7-6	ASSPRLAGTETYEQY
TRBD2	TRBJ2-1	TRBV11-1	ASSFVSLAGNNEQF
-	TRBJ1-3	TRBV9	ASSVSGGGNTIY
-	TRBJ2-1	TRBV11-2	ASSLEFRDLTSQF
-	TRBJ2-7	TRBV7-6	ASSHSGYEQY
TRBD1	TRBJ1-5	TRBV2	ASSYRGERAPQH
-	TRBJ1-5	TRBV6-5	ASSYAQGNQPQH
-	TRBJ1-3	TRBV2	ASCSSGNTIY
-	TRBJ2-7	TRBV7-2	ASSLAVQNEQY
-	TRBJ1-1	TRBV6-5	ASSNPRGVNTEAF
-	TRBJ1-1	TRBV6-1	ASSKTLEGGTEAF
-	TRBJ2-7	TRBV7-9	ASTSGYEQY
-	TRBJ1-5	TRBV11-2	ASSFNRASNQPQH
TRBD1	TRBJ1-1	TRBV7-2	ASRRQGTEAF
TRBD1	TRBJ2-7	TRBV7-9	ASSLGTGGMQSYEQY
-	TRBJ1-3	TRBV9	ASSVAPTERNTIY
-	TRBJ1-5	TRBV7-2	ASSDQGFNQPQH
-	TRBJ2-3	TRBV5-4	ASSRDISPDTQY
-	TRBJ1-2	TRBV29-1	SVKGPGYT
-	TRBJ1-1	TRBV28	ASSFARGGSTEAF
-	TRBJ2-5	TRBV5-1	ASSLVFQETQY
-	TRBJ2-2	TRBV7-3	ASSHLSRGDGELF
-	TRBJ2-7	TRBV19	ASSTLFPGEQY
-	TRBJ1-2	TRBV4-2	ASSQDRQGTNYGYT